The following is a T cell receptor (beta chain) sequence with its context. Antigen unknown. The immunoSEQ assay was version 4, run in survey mode. The method was immunoSEQ multiplex PCR; TCRdb's version includes in-frame clones alone and lacks a portion of them. The table has 35,000 to 40,000 clones, 87% seen once; the top ten hold about 1.3%. This nonspecific control used anti-CD3/anti-CD28 bead stimulation of CD4+ T cells. Sorting of responding CD4+ T cells relied on upregulated CD40 ligand together with CD69. Germline CDR1 MNHNY, CDR2 SVGAGI (reference sequence). V shed 5 bases and J 4 bases; nucleotides not matched to a gene: 15. This CDR3 has 19 amino acids. The data stem from a study of persistence of HIV-infected CD4 T cells. The study's findings and limits: Antigen-responding cells were enriched for degenerate expanded CDR3beta sequences.

The rearrangement links TRBV6-6 to TRBJ2-3; 13 nucleotides line up with TRBD2. This sample comprised CD4+ T cells sorted from PBMCs after 18-hour stimulation, obtained from a patient who received antiretroviral therapy. The sequence was obtained from an adult man with HIV who was CMV-seropositive. CDR3: CASSRRTSGGKGGADTQYF. For the CDR3, the DNA is TGTGCCAGCAGTCGTCGGACTAGCGGGGGCAAGGGGGGGGCAGATACGCAGTATTTT.